Listed below are T cell receptor beta chains from one sample, sequenced in a study of blood T cells in healthy people across ages. TCRdb fed the 5' RACE reads into MiXCR, producing one record per CDR3 protein. The sample includes about 940,000 distinct CDR3 sequences, approximately 49% of them seen just once. Sequenced material: blood. The receptors here all came from a man in his thirties or forties in good health. The CDR3 runs from the conserved cysteine through the conserved F or W. A D gene is named only where the DNA matches it firmly. Only some rows state a clone size, as once, few, many or a class for expanded clones.

>TRBJ2-4|TRBD2|TRBV10-3|few
CAISEAGRENIQYF
TGTGCCATCAGTGAAGCAGGGAGGGAAAACATTCAGTACTTC
>TRBJ2-3|TRBD1|TRBV6-1|once
CASTTDRANTQYF
TGTGCCAGCACCACGGACAGGGCCAATACGCAGTATTTT
>TRBJ2-4|-|TRBV29-1|few
CSVALLEQNIQYF
TGCAGCGTTGCATTACTTGAGCAAAACATTCAGTACTTC
>TRBJ2-5|TRBD2|TRBV28|many
CASNQPGLAEETQYF
TGTGCCAGCAATCAACCGGGACTAGCGGAAGAGACCCAGTACTTC
>TRBJ1-1|-|TRBV29-1|-
CSLRWGRTEAFF
TGCAGCCTCAGGTGGGGGCGCACTGAAGCTTTCTTT
>TRBJ2-7|-|TRBV6-2/TRBV6-3|-
CASSNGDRGTYEQYF
TGTGCCAGCAGCAATGGGGACCGTGGCACCTACGAGCAGTACTTC
>TRBJ2-2|-|TRBV4-1|-
CASSQLGGEPGELFF
TGCGCCAGCAGCCAATTGGGGGGCGAACCCGGGGAGCTGTTTTTT
>TRBJ2-7|TRBD2|TRBV20-1|few
CSADSGLAGGTKPYEQYF
TGCAGTGCAGACTCGGGACTAGCGGGGGGCACGAAACCCTACGAGCAGTACTTC
>TRBJ2-7|-|TRBV29-1|-
CSGKGGSSYNEQYF
TGCAGCGGAAAGGGGGGCTCATCCTACAATGAGCAGTACTTC
>TRBJ2-7|-|TRBV10-3|-
CAISPPGTAYEQYF
TGTGCCATCAGTCCTCCCGGGACGGCCTACGAGCAGTACTTC
>TRBJ1-1|TRBD1|TRBV5-1|many
CASSPSPLTGATEAFF
TGCGCCAGCAGCCCATCGCCCTTGACAGGGGCCACTGAAGCTTTCTTT
>TRBJ1-2|-|TRBV2|-
CASSETTAATGYTF
TGTGCCAGCAGTGAGACGACCGCGGCCACGGGCTACACCTTC
>TRBJ2-7|TRBD1|TRBV2|once
CASSPGQGFSEQYF
TGTGCCAGCAGTCCGGGACAGGGTTTCAGCGAGCAGTACTTC
>TRBJ2-7|TRBD1|TRBV25-1|-
CASSETGGSSYEQYF
TGTGCCAGCAGTGAGACAGGGGGAAGCTCCTACGAGCAGTACTTC
>TRBJ2-7|-|TRBV7-2|-
CASSPYQAYEQYF
TGTGCCAGCAGCCCGTATCAGGCCTACGAGCAGTACTTC
>TRBJ1-1|-|TRBV7-9|-
CASSLRAFEAFF
TGTGCCAGCAGCTTGAGGGCCTTTGAAGCTTTCTTT
>TRBJ1-5|-|TRBV12-3/TRBV12-4|few
CASSVQGEGQPQHF
TGTGCCAGCAGTGTACAGGGTGAGGGTCAGCCCCAGCATTTT
>TRBJ2-7|TRBD2|TRBV7-2|-
CASSLVRGGNNEQYF
TGTGCCAGCAGCTTAGTGCGGGGGGGCAACAACGAGCAGTACTTC
>TRBJ1-2|TRBD1|TRBV6-5|-
CASSYYRGSNYGYTF
TGTGCCAGCAGTTACTACAGGGGGTCTAACTATGGCTACACCTTC
>TRBJ1-6|-|TRBV27|once
CASNMGGNSPLHF
TGTGCCAGCAATATGGGGGGTAATTCACCCCTCCACTTT
>TRBJ1-2|-|TRBV7-3|-
CASSSGDVSWGGYTF
TGTGCCAGCAGCTCGGGGGACGTCTCCTGGGGCGGCTACACCTTC
>TRBJ2-3|TRBD2|TRBV6-2/TRBV6-3|-
CASSSTRTSGNLGGADTQYF
TGTGCCAGCAGTTCGACTAGGACTAGCGGAAACCTAGGCGGCGCAGATACGCAGTATTTT
>TRBJ1-1|TRBD1|TRBV6-2/TRBV6-3|-
CASRSRTGVAEAFF
TGTGCCAGCCGCAGTCGAACAGGGGTCGCTGAAGCTTTCTTT
>TRBJ2-1|TRBD2|TRBV5-6|-
CASSPGLAPNNERFF
TGTGCCAGCAGCCCTGGACTAGCTCCAAACAATGAGCGGTTCTTC
>TRBJ1-1|-|TRBV27|few
CASSLMSGTTMNTEAFF
TGTGCCAGCAGTCTAATGTCCGGGACAACCATGAACACTGAAGCTTTCTTT
>TRBJ2-7|TRBD2|TRBV11-2|-
CASSLASGESYEQYF
TGTGCCAGCAGCTTAGCTAGCGGGGAGTCCTACGAGCAGTACTTC
>TRBJ2-4|TRBD1|TRBV4-1|few
CASSQERLGTGGLVKNIQYF
TGCGCCAGCAGCCAGGAAAGGTTGGGGACAGGGGGCTTAGTCAAAAACATTCAGTACTTC
>TRBJ1-1|-|TRBV3-1|few
CASSQAAGRTEAFF
TGTGCCAGCAGCCAGGCAGCCGGGCGCACTGAAGCTTTCTTT
>TRBJ2-5|-|TRBV4-2|few
CASSQEDQQETQYF
TGTGCCAGCAGCCAAGAAGACCAGCAAGAGACCCAGTACTTC
>TRBJ2-3|-|TRBV29-1|few
CSVEAQGGSTDTQYF
TGCAGCGTTGAAGCCCAGGGCGGTAGCACAGATACGCAGTATTTT
>TRBJ2-5|-|TRBV29-1|-
CSGDSGSGETQYF
TGCAGCGGAGACAGCGGCTCGGGGGAGACCCAGTACTTC
>TRBJ2-3|-|TRBV7-2|-
CASSLAEFFGGPSTDTQYF
TGTGCCAGCAGCTTAGCGGAATTCTTTGGGGGGCCTAGCACAGATACGCAGTATTTT
>TRBJ2-7|TRBD1|TRBV11-2|few
CASSWTRDRLPYEQYF
TGTGCCAGCAGCTGGACTCGGGACAGGCTCCCCTACGAGCAGTACTTC
>TRBJ2-7|-|TRBV11-3|-
CASSIRNEQYF
TGTGCCAGCAGCATACGGAACGAGCAGTACTTC
>TRBJ2-7|-|TRBV7-8|-
CASSGSWGYYEQYF
TGTGCCAGCAGTGGGTCATGGGGCTACTACGAGCAGTACTTC
>TRBJ2-7|-|TRBV4-2|-
CASSLDQRGNEQYF
TGTGCCAGCAGCCTAGACCAACGGGGGAACGAGCAGTACTTC
>TRBJ2-3|-|TRBV20-1|few
CSARAGLADTQYF
TGCAGTGCTAGAGCGGGGTTGGCAGATACGCAGTATTTT
>TRBJ2-7|TRBD1|TRBV6-5|-
CASSQESTGVYEQYF
TGTGCCAGCAGTCAAGAATCAACAGGGGTCTACGAGCAGTACTTC
>TRBJ2-5|-|TRBV7-2|-
CASSSNSGGLETQYF
TGTGCCAGCAGCTCGAACTCCGGGGGCTTAGAGACCCAGTACTTC
>TRBJ2-7|-|TRBV5-1|-
CASNPGVGVSYEQYF
TGCGCCAGCAACCCCGGCGTAGGGGTCTCCTACGAGCAGTACTTC
>TRBJ2-5|-|TRBV5-4|-
CASSRDVGETQYF
TGTGCCAGCAGCCGAGATGTTGGAGAGACCCAGTACTTC
>TRBJ1-1|-|TRBV3-1|few
CASSHAQTNTEAFF
TGTGCCAGCAGCCATGCACAGACGAACACTGAAGCTTTCTTT
>TRBJ2-3|-|TRBV4-1|-
CASSPEGTADTQYF
TGCGCCAGCAGCCCCGAAGGGACGGCAGATACGCAGTATTTT
>TRBJ1-5|-|TRBV6-1|-
CASIGSRNQPQHF
TGTGCCAGCATAGGCAGTCGCAATCAGCCCCAGCATTTT
>TRBJ2-7|-|TRBV6-2/TRBV6-3|many
CASSYTQLAAVYEQYF
TGTGCCAGCAGTTACACCCAACTAGCTGCGGTCTACGAGCAGTACTTC
>TRBJ1-5|-|TRBV28|few
CASSLDSPYQPQHF
TGTGCCAGCAGTTTGGACAGCCCATATCAGCCCCAGCATTTT
>TRBJ2-3|TRBD2|TRBV4-3|-
CASSQAGGGATDTQYF
TGCGCCAGCAGCCAGGCCGGCGGGGGGGCCACAGATACGCAGTATTTT
>TRBJ2-2|TRBD2|TRBV28|-
CASTVSGGVTGELFF
TGTGCCAGCACCGTTAGCGGGGGCGTTACCGGGGAGCTGTTTTTT
>TRBJ2-5|-|TRBV9|-
CASSVEPAETQYF
TGTGCCAGCAGCGTAGAACCCGCGGAGACCCAGTACTTC
>TRBJ2-7|TRBD2|TRBV15|-
CATSVRLAGEYEQYF
TGTGCCACCAGCGTTAGACTAGCGGGGGAGTACGAGCAGTACTTC
>TRBJ2-3|-|TRBV9|-
CASSVLSLTDTQYF
TGTGCCAGCAGCGTACTGAGTCTCACAGATACGCAGTATTTT
>TRBJ1-1|-|TRBV4-1|-
CASSQDLGIMNTEAFF
TGCGCCAGCAGCCAAGATCTAGGGATCATGAACACTGAAGCTTTCTTT
>TRBJ2-2|TRBD2|TRBV7-8|-
CASSFGTSGGSYTGELFF
TGTGCCAGCAGCTTCGGGACTAGCGGGGGCTCTTACACCGGGGAGCTGTTTTTT
>TRBJ2-1|-|TRBV4-3|few
CARVGSYNEQFF
TGCGCCCGGGTAGGGTCATACAATGAGCAGTTCTTC
>TRBJ1-1|-|TRBV20-1|once
CSARGGGLGTFF
TGCAGTGCTAGAGGGGGGGGCCTGGGGACTTTCTTT
>TRBJ1-3|-|TRBV20-1|-
CSARTLHTIYF
TGCAGTGCTAGGACTCTTCACACCATATATTTT
>TRBJ2-4|TRBD1|TRBV7-2|few
CASSPGTGSMNIQYF
TGTGCCAGCAGCCCTGGGACAGGGAGCATGAACATTCAGTACTTC
>TRBJ2-3|-|TRBV2|many
CASRPGTQGTDTQYF
TGTGCCAGCAGACCCGGGACTCAAGGTACAGATACGCAGTATTTT